This is a list of T cell receptor beta chains from one sample in a study of CD8 T cells in ankylosing spondylitis. TCRdb independently ran MiXCR on the 5' RACE reads; one entry per CDR3 protein. Among 210,000 or so distinct CDR3 sequences listed, 8% to 10% were seen once. Sequenced input: blood, either unsorted or a sorted T cell fraction (not recorded which). These receptor sequences come from a female donor with ankylosing spondylitis or in good health (not recorded which). CDR3s include the opening cysteine and the closing phenylalanine or tryptophan. D genes are given only for firm matches. Clone size is not always given. Where it is, it says once, few, many or a class for expanded clones.

size	D	V	J	DNA	CDR3
many	TRBD2	TRBV7-9	TRBJ2-7	TGTGCCAGCAGCGGGGGGACTAGCGGGAGTGTCTACGAGCAGTACTTC	CASSGGTSGSVYEQYF
many	TRBD2	TRBV12-3/TRBV12-4	TRBJ2-7	TGTGCCAGCAGTATCGGGACTAGCGGGACCTACGAGCAGTACTTC	CASSIGTSGTYEQYF
few	TRBD2	TRBV18	TRBJ2-7	TGTGCCAGCTCACCACTCCCCGGGACTAGGAGCTCCTACGAGCAGTACTTC	CASSPLPGTRSSYEQYF
-	-	TRBV11-2	TRBJ2-3	TGTGCCAGCAGCTTACTACACGACACAGATACGCAGTATTTT	CASSLLHDTDTQYF
many	-	TRBV6-5	TRBJ1-1	TGTGCCAGCAGTTACAATTCGGCTTACGAGAACACTGAAGCTTTCTTT	CASSYNSAYENTEAFF
many	-	TRBV9	TRBJ1-1	TGTGCCAGCAGCGTAGGGGTTGGAGTCACTGAAGCTTTCTTT	CASSVGVGVTEAFF
few	-	TRBV30	TRBJ2-7	TGTGCCTGGAGTGTAGGGGCCCCTTACGAGCAGTACTTC	CAWSVGAPYEQYF
many	TRBD2	TRBV19	TRBJ2-1	TGTGCCAGTAGTATTTCGGCTAGCGGGGTCTACAATGAGCAGTTCTTC	CASSISASGVYNEQFF
many	-	TRBV9	TRBJ1-3	TGTGCCAGCAGCCCTACAGGGAGAGGAAACACCATATATTTT	CASSPTGRGNTIYF
many	-	TRBV7-6	TRBJ2-6	TGTGCCAGCAGCTTAGGAACTGCTGGGGCCAACGTCCTGACTTTC	CASSLGTAGANVLTF
many	-	TRBV9	TRBJ2-1	TGTGCCAGCAGCGAGGGGGAATGGCTAGCGGCTAATGAGCAGTTCTTC	CASSEGEWLAANEQFF
few	-	TRBV7-9	TRBJ1-5	TGTGCCAGCAGCCCCCCGGGGGGGCCCAATCAGCCCCAGCATTTT	CASSPPGGPNQPQHF
many	TRBD2	TRBV20-1	TRBJ2-1	TGCAGTGCTAGAAAAGCGGGAGTGATAAGTGAGCAGTTCTTC	CSARKAGVISEQFF
many	TRBD2	TRBV7-2	TRBJ2-5	TGTGCCAGCAGCTTAGCCGGATGGGGAGCGGGATCGCGAGAGACCCAGTACTTC	CASSLAGWGAGSRETQYF